What follows are 25 T cell receptor beta chains derived from one specimen sequenced in a study of OX40 agonist ivuxolimab in advanced cancers. The protocol used for the library was the immunoSEQ multiplex PCR assay. TCRdb holds this immuneACCESS table with in-frame rearrangements only. Some clones are missing; in checked studies, unresolved V genes explain under half, and the rest has no known cause. Here the sample has over 100,000 clones; 85% to 90% occur a single time. Of the sample, under 0.7% is held by the ten largest clones. The input for sequencing was CD4+ or CD8+ T cells sorted from blood, taken in a trial of the OX40 agonist ivuxolimab. The receptors stem from an adult with an advanced solid tumor such as melanoma, head and neck, liver or kidney cancer.

The chain links TRBV11-2 to TRBJ1-1; perhaps TRBD1 as D (6 bases). This CDR3 region has 16 residues. Trimming pared 5 bases from V and 3 bases from J, leaving 19 bases between. Germline CDR1 reads SGHAT; CDR2 reads FQNNGV. The CDR3, as DNA: TGTGCCAGCAGCCAACCTGACTATCGGGGGCACACTGAAGCTTTCTTT. Protein product: CASSQPDYRGHTEAFF.

The V and J genes are TRBV30 and TRBJ1-2, with 9 bases matching TRBD1. With V trimmed by 6 bases and J by 0 bases, 20 bases remained unmatched. Germline V gene data show CDR1 as GTSNPN and CDR2 as SVGIG (reference sequence). The CDR3 spans 19 residues. The CDR3 here is CACVPGTGNNLVANYGYTF. CDR3 bases: TGTGCCTGTGTCCCCGGGACAGGGAACAACTTGGTGGCTAACTATGGCTACACCTTC.

J is TRBJ2-7 and V is TRBV7-2; TRBD1 matches 10 bases. Germline V CDR1 and CDR2: SGHTA, FQGNSA. This CDR3 is built from 15 residues. After removal of 5 bases from V and 5 bases from J, the junction contained 9 bases not matched to a gene. In DNA, the CDR3 is TGTGCCAGCAGCATGAAGACAGGGGGCAGGGACGAGCAGTACTTC. This codes for CASSMKTGGRDEQYF.

The chain combines TRBV7-2 with TRBJ2-7; possible D gene TRBD2, 5 bases. V gave up 3 bases and J gave up 6 bases, with 15 bases separating them. This CDR3 spans 14 amino acids. Germline V lookup: CDR1 SGHTA, CDR2 FQGNSA. DNA of the CDR3: TGTGCCAGCAGCTTCCCGGGGTTAAGTAGCGAGCAGTACTTC. Amino acids: CASSFPGLSSEQYF.

This clone was recorded only once. V and J are TRBV6-1 and TRBJ2-3; 8 nucleotides match TRBD1. The V gene end was trimmed by 2 bases and the J gene end by 2 bases; junction bases not matched to a gene: 6. The CDR3 runs 16 residues. Germline CDR1 and CDR2: MNHNS and SASEGT. CDR3 nucleotide sequence: TGTGCCAGCAGTGAATTCGGACAGGGCCTCACAGATACGCAGTATTTT. It codes for CASSEFGQGLTDTQYF.

This chain connects TRBV28 to TRBJ1-4; 7 bases are a match to TRBD1. Germline V gives CDR1 MDHEN, CDR2 SYDVKM. This CDR3 region has 18 residues. Unmatched junction bases numbered 11, after V lost 4 bases and J lost 0 bases. The CDR3 reads CASSSGQGVGATNEKLFF. CDR3 coding DNA: TGTGCCAGCAGTTCCGGGCAGGGGGTGGGGGCAACTAATGAAAAACTGTTTTTT.

The rearrangement joins TRBV30 to TRBJ2-7, with TRBD2 matching over 7 bases. The junction had 0 bases not matched to a gene; V was cut back by 1 base and J by 3 bases. This CDR3 has 12 residues. Germline CDR1 is GTSNPN and CDR2 is SVGIG (reference sequence). The CDR3 loop is CAWSASGYEQYF. Written as DNA, the CDR3 is TGTGCCTGGAGTGCTAGCGGCTACGAGCAGTACTTC.

V gene TRBV9 combines with J gene TRBJ2-2; D is perhaps TRBD2 (6 bases). The germline CDR1 and CDR2 sequences are SGDLS and YYNGEE. Trimming removed 4 bases at V and 0 bases at J, with 16 bases between. The CDR3 contains 17 residues. Written as DNA, the CDR3 is TGTGCCAGCAGCATTCTTTCCGGGACTGCGAACACCGGGGAGCTGTTTTTT. Amino acids: CASSILSGTANTGELFF.

The chain uses TRBV5-6 and TRBJ2-5; 12 nucleotides match TRBD2. CDR1 and CDR2 (germline): SGHDT, YYEEEE. The CDR3 runs to 16 residues. Losses at the gene ends were 5 bases for V and 2 bases for J; bases not matched to a gene: 7. The CDR3 here is CASSPGLAGIQETQYF. The CDR3 DNA sequence: TGTGCCAGCAGTCCTGGACTAGCGGGGATTCAAGAGACCCAGTACTTC.

This clone came up once. J is TRBJ2-7 and V is TRBV5-1; 7 nucleotides agree with TRBD1. Germline V CDR1 and CDR2: SGHRS, YFSETQ. This CDR3 is 14 amino acids long. V lost 0 bases, J lost 0 bases, and 0 bases stayed unmatched. The CDR3 coding sequence is TGCGCCAGCAGCTTGGGACAGGGCTCCTACGAGCAGTACTTC. It codes for CASSLGQGSYEQYF.

The V and J genes are TRBV30 and TRBJ1-2, with a tentative D call TRBD1 (5 bases). The CDR3 consists of 12 residues. CDR1 and CDR2 (germline): GTSNPN, SVGIG (reference sequence). With 6 bases removed from V and 4 bases from J, the gap between germline ends came to 12 bases. The CDR3 reads CACTRDSYGYTF. The DNA of the CDR3 is TGTGCCTGTACTAGGGACTCCTATGGCTACACCTTC.

V gene TRBV7-9 combines with J gene TRBJ1-3; possibly TRBD1 for D (6 bases). The CDR3 consists of 16 residues. Germline V CDR1 and CDR2: SEHNR, FQNEAQ (reference sequence). The germline V and J ends were trimmed by 6 bases and 4 bases, with 19 bases remaining between them. The CDR3 bases are TGTGCCAGCAGGTTCCAAGGGGGGCCGAGGGGAAACACCATATATTTT. Amino acids: CASRFQGGPRGNTIYF.

The gene calls are TRBV4-3 and TRBJ2-1, with D possibly matching TRBD1 (5 bases). This CDR3 contains 14 residues. Germline lookup yields CDR1 LGHNA and CDR2 YSLEER. Trimming removed 0 bases at V and 7 bases at J, with 10 bases between. The CDR3 protein is CASSQDSGRNEQFF. Written as DNA, the CDR3 is TGCGCCAGCAGCCAAGATTCAGGGCGGAATGAGCAGTTCTTC.

This clone was seen more than once but under ten times. The genes are TRBV4-1 and TRBJ2-7; 10 nucleotides line up with TRBD1. The CDR3 extends over 17 amino acids. Germline loops: CDR1 MGHRA, CDR2 YSYEKL. Trimming at V came to 4 bases and at J to 4 bases, leaving 13 bases not matched to a gene. CDR3 nucleotide sequence: TGCGCCAGCAGCCTTGCTGCGATAGGGGGACAGGGGTACGAGCAGTACTTC. Translating gives CASSLAAIGGQGYEQYF.

This sequence joins TRBV7-2 and TRBJ2-1, with 10 positions matching TRBD1. The CDR3 extends over 15 amino acids. The V segment lost 5 bases and the J segment 8 bases; nucleotides outside the gene matches: 9. Germline V gene sequence: CDR1 SGHTA, CDR2 FQGNSA. The CDR3 sequence: CASSPGTGVRDEQFF. CDR3 sequence (DNA): TGTGCCAGCAGCCCAGGGACAGGGGTTAGGGATGAGCAGTTCTTC.

J is TRBJ2-2 and V is TRBV7-2; D uncertain. CDR3 length: 16 residues. Germline V gene sequence: CDR1 SGHTA, CDR2 FQGNSA. Trimming removed 4 bases from V and 2 bases from J, with 14 bases in between. The CDR3 nucleotides read TGTGCCAGCAGCTATCGACCACACCTTAACACCGGGGAGCTGTTTTTT. It is translated as CASSYRPHLNTGELFF.

The chain has TRBV4-3 and TRBJ2-7; possible D gene TRBD2, 6 bases. CDR1 and CDR2 (germline): LGHNA, YSLEER. The CDR3 totals 15 residues. Trimming took off 6 bases at V and 3 bases at J, with 18 bases between the two ends. The CDR3 here is CASSSLGTGRYEQYF. The DNA of the CDR3 is TGCGCCAGCAGTTCTTTGGGGACTGGGCGCTACGAGCAGTACTTC.

The rearrangement uses TRBV7-2 and TRBJ2-3, with a tentative D call TRBD2 (6 bases). V was cut by 6 bases and J by 3 bases, with 10 bases left in between. This CDR3 has 13 residues. Germline CDR1 is SGHTA and CDR2 is FQGNSA. The DNA of the CDR3 is TGTGCCAGCAGTCGGGGGTGGACAGATACGCAGTATTTT. Translated, it gives CASSRGWTDTQYF.

This clone has just a few counts. The rearrangement joins TRBV6-1 to TRBJ1-5, with D possibly being TRBD1 (5 bases). The V gene lost 4 bases and the J gene lost 5 bases, with 9 bases spanning the gap. From germline, CDR1 is MNHNS and CDR2 SASEGT. The CDR3 runs to 13 residues. CDR3 residues: CASSGQGYQPQHF. CDR3 nucleotides: TGTGCCAGCAGTGGGCAGGGATATCAGCCCCAGCATTTT.

The V and J genes are TRBV28 and TRBJ1-5, with 8 positions matching TRBD1. The CDR3 consists of 15 residues. CDR1 is MDHEN, CDR2 SYDVKM, per germline. V lost 8 bases and J lost 11; bases outside the gene matches: 17. This chain's CDR3 is CASFTSGQVGGAQHF. The CDR3 DNA reads TGTGCCAGCTTTACCTCGGGACAGGTGGGGGGAGCCCAGCATTTT.

This sequence joins TRBV28 and TRBJ1-6, with TRBD1 matching over 11 bases. The junction had 8 bases not matched to a gene; V was cut back by 6 bases and J by 7 bases. CDR1 and CDR2 from the germline V gene are MDHEN and SYDVKM. This CDR3 has 16 amino acids. The CDR3: CASSPGQGAWNSPLHF. The CDR3 DNA follows: TGTGCCAGCAGCCCAGGACAGGGGGCATGGAATTCACCCCTCCACTTT. The full variable domain, in which reference TRBV28 and TRBJ1-6 provide the parts outside the CDR3, is DVKVTQSSRYLVKRTGEKVFLECVQDMDHENMFWYRQDPGLGLRLIYFSYDVKMKEKGDIPEGYSVSREKKERFSLILESASTNQTSMYLCASSPGQGAWNSPLHFGNGTRLTVT.

V gene TRBV5-6 combines with J gene TRBJ2-7; D is perhaps TRBD1 (5 bases). The V end was cut by 2 bases, the J end by 6 bases, with 9 bases between. The germline gives CDR1 SGHDT, CDR2 YYEEEE. This CDR3 is 12 amino acids long. This CDR3 reads CASSLRQGEQYF. CDR3 sequence (DNA): TGTGCCAGCAGCTTACGGCAGGGCGAGCAGTACTTC.

This clone came up once. The chain uses TRBV28 and TRBJ2-1, with TRBD2 identical over 15 bases. In germline, CDR1 is MDHEN, CDR2 SYDVKM. V dropped 2 bases and J dropped 5; count of bases not matched to a gene: 7. The CDR3 contains 18 residues. The CDR3 here is CASSLGLAGGPENNEQFF. CDR3 DNA: TGTGCCAGCAGTTTAGGACTAGCGGGGGGGCCAGAAAACAATGAGCAGTTCTTC.

V and J are TRBV11-2 and TRBJ2-2; D may be TRBD1 (6 bases). CDR3 length: 16 amino acids. V lost 5 bases to trimming and J lost 0 bases, with 13 bases between them. From germline, CDR1 is SGHAT and CDR2 FQNNGV. Here the CDR3 reads CASSLLGQPNTGELFF. The CDR3 coding sequence is TGTGCCAGCAGCCTCCTCGGACAGCCGAACACCGGGGAGCTGTTTTTT.

This rearrangement joins TRBV10-1 to TRBJ2-2, with D possibly being TRBD1 or TRBD2 (6 bases each). The CDR3 length is 14 residues. V was trimmed by 5 bases and J by 1 base, leaving 8 bases between them. Per germline, CDR1 WNHNN and CDR2 SYGVQD (reference sequence). CDR3 sequence reads: CASSRGQNTGELFF. The CDR3 DNA sequence: TGCGCCAGCAGTCGGGGGCAGAACACCGGGGAGCTGTTTTTT.